These T cell receptor beta chains were read from a single sample in a study of blood T cell repertoires in COVID-19. The method was immunoSEQ multiplex PCR; TCRdb's version includes in-frame clones alone and lacks a portion of them. This table has approximately 130,000 clones, 81% appearing once. The sequenced material came from peripheral blood. Receptor source: a woman in her sixties with active or convalescent COVID-19. Both conserved end residues are part of each CDR3. D genes are given only for firm matches. Size is stated for part of the rows, as once, few or many counts, or as a class when the clone is expanded.

clone_size: few; v_call: TRBV18; d_call: NA; cdr3_length: 13; j_call: TRBJ1-1; cdr3_nt: TGTGCCAGCTCATCCAACAGGAACACTGAAGCTTTCTTT; cdr3_aa: CASSSNRNTEAFF
clone_size: NA; v_call: TRBV29-1; d_call: TRBD1; cdr3_length: 14; j_call: TRBJ1-2; cdr3_nt: TGCAGCGTTGCCTCCCCTACAGGGGTTAGGGGCTACACCTTC; cdr3_aa: CSVASPTGVRGYTF
clone_size: few; v_call: TRBV12-3/TRBV12-4; d_call: TRBD1; cdr3_length: 12; j_call: TRBJ1-1; cdr3_nt: TGTGCCAGCGGTGGGACAGCGTTTGAAGCTTTCTTT; cdr3_aa: CASGGTAFEAFF
clone_size: NA; v_call: TRBV2; d_call: TRBD1; cdr3_length: 15; j_call: TRBJ1-1; cdr3_nt: TGTGCCAGCAGGGGACAGGGGACGCTTGCCACTGAAGCTTTCTTT; cdr3_aa: CASRGQGTLATEAFF
clone_size: NA; v_call: TRBV19; d_call: TRBD1; cdr3_length: 15; j_call: TRBJ1-6; cdr3_nt: TGTGCCAGTAACCTGGCTGGGACAGAGAATTCACCCCTCCACTTT; cdr3_aa: CASNLAGTENSPLHF
clone_size: NA; v_call: TRBV4-2; d_call: TRBD2; cdr3_length: 18; j_call: TRBJ2-2; cdr3_nt: TGTGCCAGCAGCCTTGGGACTAGCGGGGGGGAGGACACCGGGGAGCTGTTTTTT; cdr3_aa: CASSLGTSGGEDTGELFF
clone_size: NA; v_call: TRBV5-5; d_call: TRBD2; cdr3_length: 16; j_call: TRBJ2-5; cdr3_nt: TGTGCCAGCAGCTTGGCCGAGCGGGGTGTCCTAGAGACCCAGTACTTC; cdr3_aa: CASSLAERGVLETQYF
clone_size: few; v_call: TRBV25-1; d_call: NA; cdr3_length: 14; j_call: TRBJ2-7; cdr3_nt: TGTGCCAGCAGTGAATTAGGACAGACCTACGAGCAGTACTTC; cdr3_aa: CASSELGQTYEQYF
clone_size: few; v_call: TRBV6-1; d_call: TRBD1; cdr3_length: 16; j_call: TRBJ1-2; cdr3_nt: TGTGCCAGCAGTGAACCCGGGGGTAAGGGGGCGTATGGCTACACCTTC; cdr3_aa: CASSEPGGKGAYGYTF
clone_size: NA; v_call: TRBV5-4; d_call: TRBD1; cdr3_length: 14; j_call: TRBJ2-5; cdr3_nt: TGTGCCAGCAGCCGTGACAGGGGACAAGAGACCCAGTACTTC; cdr3_aa: CASSRDRGQETQYF
clone_size: NA; v_call: TRBV9; d_call: NA; cdr3_length: 13; j_call: TRBJ1-1; cdr3_nt: TGTGCCAGCAGCGTAGGGGGGGACACTGAAGCTTTCTTT; cdr3_aa: CASSVGGDTEAFF
clone_size: NA; v_call: TRBV5-4; d_call: NA; cdr3_length: 12; j_call: TRBJ1-6; cdr3_nt: TGTGCCAGCAGCAACCAACAGGGACCCCTCCACTTT; cdr3_aa: CASSNQQGPLHF
clone_size: NA; v_call: TRBV3-1/TRBV3-2; d_call: NA; cdr3_length: 14; j_call: TRBJ1-1; cdr3_nt: TGTGCCAGCAGCCAAGGTGGGCGCGGGACTGAAGCTTTCTTT; cdr3_aa: CASSQGGRGTEAFF
clone_size: NA; v_call: TRBV6-2/TRBV6-3; d_call: TRBD1; cdr3_length: 15; j_call: TRBJ2-1; cdr3_nt: TGTGCCAGCAGTTCCCGGACAGGGCTAGGTGATGAGCAGTTCTTC; cdr3_aa: CASSSRTGLGDEQFF
clone_size: NA; v_call: TRBV30; d_call: TRBD1; cdr3_length: 15; j_call: TRBJ1-4; cdr3_nt: TGTGCCTGGAGGCCCGGGACAGCTTACTCTGAAAAACTGTTTTTT; cdr3_aa: CAWRPGTAYSEKLFF
clone_size: NA; v_call: TRBV28; d_call: NA; cdr3_length: 16; j_call: TRBJ2-2; cdr3_nt: TGTGCCAGCAGTTCCTCTTTGGTGACGGGCACCGGGGAGCTGTTTTTT; cdr3_aa: CASSSSLVTGTGELFF
clone_size: NA; v_call: TRBV5-6; d_call: NA; cdr3_length: 14; j_call: TRBJ1-2; cdr3_nt: TGTGCCAGCAGCTTGGGGAGGGTAACCTATGGCTACACCTTC; cdr3_aa: CASSLGRVTYGYTF
clone_size: NA; v_call: TRBV6-6; d_call: NA; cdr3_length: 15; j_call: TRBJ2-3; cdr3_nt: TGTGCCAGCAGTTACGGTAATAGCGTAACAGATACGCAGTATTTT; cdr3_aa: CASSYGNSVTDTQYF
clone_size: NA; v_call: TRBV21-1; d_call: NA; cdr3_length: 14; j_call: TRBJ1-3; cdr3_nt: TGTGCCAGCAGCAACGCAGTCTCTGGAAACACCATATATTTT; cdr3_aa: CASSNAVSGNTIYF
clone_size: few; v_call: TRBV5-1; d_call: TRBD2; cdr3_length: 16; j_call: TRBJ2-7; cdr3_nt: TGCGCCAGCAGCAGTGGCGGGACTAGCGGGAGGAACGAGCAGTACTTC; cdr3_aa: CASSSGGTSGRNEQYF
clone_size: once; v_call: TRBV5-6; d_call: NA; cdr3_length: 16; j_call: TRBJ1-5; cdr3_nt: TGTGCCAGCAGCTTGTTTGGGGAGGTCGGCAATCAGCCCCAGCATTTT; cdr3_aa: CASSLFGEVGNQPQHF
clone_size: once; v_call: TRBV19; d_call: TRBD2; cdr3_length: 15; j_call: TRBJ2-7; cdr3_nt: TGTGCCAGTAGTATCGGGACTATCAGTTCCCACGAGCAGTACTTC; cdr3_aa: CASSIGTISSHEQYF
clone_size: NA; v_call: TRBV28; d_call: NA; cdr3_length: 15; j_call: TRBJ1-6; cdr3_nt: TGTGCCAGCAGTTTCGGGCGGCAGGGGCGGACACCCCTCCACTTT; cdr3_aa: CASSFGRQGRTPLHF
clone_size: NA; v_call: TRBV29-1; d_call: NA; cdr3_length: 13; j_call: TRBJ1-1; cdr3_nt: TGCAGCGCTGAGGGGCGAGGGAACACTGAAGCTTTCTTT; cdr3_aa: CSAEGRGNTEAFF
clone_size: few; v_call: TRBV18; d_call: TRBD1; cdr3_length: 15; j_call: TRBJ1-5; cdr3_nt: TGTGCCAGCTCATCCAATACAGGGGCTGAACAGCCCCAGCATTTT; cdr3_aa: CASSSNTGAEQPQHF
clone_size: NA; v_call: TRBV3-1/TRBV3-2; d_call: NA; cdr3_length: 13; j_call: TRBJ2-1; cdr3_nt: TGTGCCAGCGGCCTGAGCTCCTACAATGAGCAGTTCTTC; cdr3_aa: CASGLSSYNEQFF
clone_size: NA; v_call: TRBV3-1/TRBV3-2; d_call: TRBD1; cdr3_length: 15; j_call: TRBJ1-1; cdr3_nt: TGTGCCAGCAGCCCTCCGGGACAGGGGCTACGTGAAGCTTTCTTT; cdr3_aa: CASSPPGQGLREAFF
clone_size: once; v_call: TRBV28; d_call: TRBD1; cdr3_length: 14; j_call: TRBJ1-1; cdr3_nt: TGTGCCAGCGGGGACAGAGCTCTGAACACTGAAGCTTTCTTT; cdr3_aa: CASGDRALNTEAFF
clone_size: NA; v_call: TRBV29-1; d_call: NA; cdr3_length: 17; j_call: TRBJ2-3; cdr3_nt: TGCAGCGTTGAGGTTTACCCCCGGAGGACTCGCACAGATACGCAGTATTTT; cdr3_aa: CSVEVYPRRTRTDTQYF